Listed below are T cell receptor beta chains from one sample, sequenced in a study of vaccination and CD4 T cells after COVID-19. Which antigens these TCRs recognize remains unknown. MiXCR, applied by TCRdb to the PCR reads, yields one record per CDR3 protein. The repertoire holds 28,000 or so distinct CDR3 sequences, with 40% to 45% as singletons. The sample comprised CD4+ T cells from blood, cultured in vitro. Receptors originate from a human donor who had recovered from COVID-19. The CDR3 runs from the conserved cysteine through the conserved F or W. The D gene is left open where the match is weak. Clone size appears in some rows only: once, few, many, or a class for an expanded clone.

V: TRBV12-3/TRBV12-4; size: -; J: TRBJ2-7; D: -; length: 14; DNA: TGTGCCAGCAGTTTAGCAGGATATACCTACGAGCAGTACTTC; CDR3: CASSLAGYTYEQYF
V: TRBV7-9; size: few; J: TRBJ2-1; D: TRBD2; length: 17; DNA: TGTGCCAGCAGCCCGTCGCCTAGGGCGGGAGGTTCAAATGAGCAGTTCTTC; CDR3: CASSPSPRAGGSNEQFF
V: TRBV20-1; size: -; J: TRBJ2-7; D: TRBD1; length: 16; DNA: TGCAGTCCAACCGGGACAGGGGGCTTAGGAAACGGCGAGCAGTACTTC; CDR3: CSPTGTGGLGNGEQYF
V: TRBV11-3; size: once; J: TRBJ2-1; D: TRBD2; length: 20; DNA: TGTGCCAGCAGCTCTCAGGCGGGACTAGTCATGCCCACGGGTCGTAATGAGCAGTTCTTC; CDR3: CASSSQAGLVMPTGRNEQFF
V: TRBV6-1; size: few; J: TRBJ1-1; D: TRBD1; length: 15; DNA: TGTGCCAGCACCACAGGGGCCCGGACGGGGACTGAAGCTTTCTTT; CDR3: CASTTGARTGTEAFF
V: TRBV7-2; size: -; J: TRBJ2-5; D: TRBD1; length: 15; DNA: TGTGCCAGCAGCTTTAACCCAGGGGGCGGAGAGACCCAGTACTTC; CDR3: CASSFNPGGGETQYF
V: TRBV9; size: -; J: TRBJ1-1; D: -; length: 14; DNA: TGTGCCAGCAGCGTACAACAGGGGAACACTGAAGCTTTCTTT; CDR3: CASSVQQGNTEAFF
V: TRBV19; size: -; J: TRBJ1-1; D: -; length: 13; DNA: TGTGCCAGTGGTGTGATGTGGGGCACTGAAGCTTTCTTT; CDR3: CASGVMWGTEAFF
V: TRBV6-1; size: few; J: TRBJ1-2; D: -; length: 13; DNA: TGTGCCAGCAGCCCCCAGGGAGGCTATGGCTACACCTTC; CDR3: CASSPQGGYGYTF
V: TRBV24-1; size: few; J: TRBJ2-2; D: -; length: 12; DNA: TGTGCCACCAGCAGTTACACCGGGGAGCTGTTTTTT; CDR3: CATSSYTGELFF
V: TRBV5-8; size: -; J: TRBJ2-2; D: TRBD2; length: 14; DNA: TGTGCCAGCAGCTCCAGACGGGAGGTCCGGGAGCTGTTTTTT; CDR3: CASSSRREVRELFF
V: TRBV28; size: few; J: TRBJ2-7; D: TRBD1; length: 16; DNA: TGTGCCAGCAGTTCGAATCCAGGGGGAGTCACCTACGAGCAGTACTTC; CDR3: CASSSNPGGVTYEQYF
V: TRBV27; size: -; J: TRBJ2-7; D: TRBD1; length: 14; DNA: TGTGCCAGCAGTCGGGACAGGGCGTCCCACGAGCAGTACTTC; CDR3: CASSRDRASHEQYF
V: TRBV19; size: -; J: TRBJ1-6; D: -; length: 15; DNA: TGTGCCAGTAGTGATCCAGATCGATATAATTCACCCCTCCACTTT; CDR3: CASSDPDRYNSPLHF
V: TRBV25-1; size: few; J: TRBJ1-1; D: -; length: 14; DNA: TGTGCCAGCAGTGAATTCCAGGGTGCCACTGAAGCTTTCTTT; CDR3: CASSEFQGATEAFF
V: TRBV12-3/TRBV12-4; size: few; J: TRBJ1-6; D: TRBD1; length: 12; DNA: TGTGCCAGCAGGACAGGGCGTTCACCCCTCCACTTT; CDR3: CASRTGRSPLHF
V: TRBV18; size: -; J: TRBJ1-5; D: -; length: 15; DNA: TGTGCCAGCTCAACTTCCGATGGGGAGAATCAGCCCCAGCATTTT; CDR3: CASSTSDGENQPQHF
V: TRBV7-8; size: few; J: TRBJ2-5; D: -; length: 14; DNA: TGTGCCAGCAGCCTGCAGGGAGCCCATGGGACCCAGTACTTC; CDR3: CASSLQGAHGTQYF
V: TRBV27; size: -; J: TRBJ2-1; D: TRBD2; length: 16; DNA: TGTGCCAGCAGTTCGGGGCTTAGCGGGAGGGCGAATGAGCAGTTCTTC; CDR3: CASSSGLSGRANEQFF
V: TRBV24-1; size: -; J: TRBJ2-3; D: -; length: 14; DNA: TGTGCCACCGGGGACCAGACTAGCACAGATACGCAGTATTTT; CDR3: CATGDQTSTDTQYF
V: TRBV7-3; size: few; J: TRBJ1-1; D: -; length: 12; DNA: TGTGCCAGCAGCCTCTCTTTCACTGAAGCTTTCTTT; CDR3: CASSLSFTEAFF
V: TRBV6-1; size: -; J: TRBJ2-7; D: TRBD1; length: 15; DNA: TGTGCCAGCAGTCACCGGGACAGGGGACCTTCCGAGCAGTACTTC; CDR3: CASSHRDRGPSEQYF
V: TRBV19; size: -; J: TRBJ2-2; D: TRBD1; length: 14; DNA: TGTGCGAGTAGGGACAGGGGGCGAGGCGGGGAGCTGTTTTTT; CDR3: CASRDRGRGGELFF
V: TRBV6-2/TRBV6-3; size: few; J: TRBJ1-2; D: -; length: 13; DNA: TGTGCCAGCAGTTACGGACAGTTCTATGGCTACACCTTC; CDR3: CASSYGQFYGYTF
V: TRBV20-1; size: -; J: TRBJ1-4; D: TRBD1; length: 16; DNA: TGCAGTGCTAGGGCCTCCAACAGGGGTTTTAATGAAAAACTGTTTTTT; CDR3: CSARASNRGFNEKLFF
V: TRBV5-1; size: -; J: TRBJ2-2; D: -; length: 13; DNA: TGCGCCAGCAGCTTGGGGAACACCGGGGAGCTGTTTTTT; CDR3: CASSLGNTGELFF
V: TRBV7-2; size: -; J: TRBJ1-6; D: -; length: 14; DNA: TGTGCCAGCAGCTTAATACAAGGACGCTCACCCCTCCACTTT; CDR3: CASSLIQGRSPLHF
V: TRBV24-1; size: few; J: TRBJ2-3; D: -; length: 15; DNA: TGTGCCACCAGTGATTTTGGGGGGCCGACAGATACGCAGTATTTT; CDR3: CATSDFGGPTDTQYF
V: TRBV20-1; size: few; J: TRBJ1-2; D: -; length: 12; DNA: TGCAGTGCTAGTACGGGTAACTATGGCTACACCTTC; CDR3: CSASTGNYGYTF
V: TRBV18; size: few; J: TRBJ2-5; D: -; length: 14; DNA: TGTGCCAGCTCACCAACAGAGGGGGGTGAGACCCAGTACTTC; CDR3: CASSPTEGGETQYF
V: TRBV2; size: few; J: TRBJ1-5; D: -; length: 15; DNA: TGTGCCAGCAGAGAGAGGGGGGGTGGCAATCAGCCCCAGCATTTT; CDR3: CASRERGGGNQPQHF
V: TRBV7-9; size: few; J: TRBJ1-1; D: -; length: 19; DNA: TGTGCCAGCAGCTTAGGACGCACATTAATGGCATTTAAGAACACTGAAGCTTTCTTT; CDR3: CASSLGRTLMAFKNTEAFF
V: TRBV21-1; size: -; J: TRBJ2-7; D: -; length: 17; DNA: TGTGCCAGCAGCAAAGTTTATAGCGGGAGGCGAAGCTACGAGCAGTACTTC; CDR3: CASSKVYSGRRSYEQYF
V: TRBV6-5; size: -; J: TRBJ1-5; D: -; length: 17; DNA: TGTGCCAGCAGTTACTCGGCCAAGGAGGGAAGCAATCAGCCCCAGCATTTT; CDR3: CASSYSAKEGSNQPQHF
V: TRBV6-4; size: -; J: TRBJ2-1; D: -; length: 14; DNA: TGTGCCAGCAGTGAAAGGGTAGCGCGCGGTGAGCAGTTCTTC; CDR3: CASSERVARGEQFF
V: TRBV12-3/TRBV12-4; size: -; J: TRBJ1-2; D: -; length: 13; DNA: TGTGCCAGCAGTTTGCAGCTTAACTATGGCTACACCTTC; CDR3: CASSLQLNYGYTF
V: TRBV6-2/TRBV6-3; size: -; J: TRBJ1-5; D: -; length: 14; DNA: TGTGCCAGCAGCCCGAGGGGGTCCAATCAGCCCCAGCATTTT; CDR3: CASSPRGSNQPQHF
V: TRBV7-3; size: -; J: TRBJ2-1; D: -; length: 13; DNA: TGTGCCAGCAGCGCGACAGGAAGCCATGAGCAGTTCTTC; CDR3: CASSATGSHEQFF
V: TRBV6-4; size: few; J: TRBJ2-1; D: TRBD2; length: 15; DNA: TGTGCCAGCAGTGACGGGGCGGGGGGGCCCAATGAGCAGTTCTTC; CDR3: CASSDGAGGPNEQFF
V: TRBV28; size: -; J: TRBJ2-7; D: TRBD1; length: 13; DNA: TGTGCCAGCAGTTTACCCCGACAGGGCGAGCAGTACTTC; CDR3: CASSLPRQGEQYF
V: TRBV7-9; size: -; J: TRBJ1-1; D: -; length: 15; DNA: TGTGCCAGCAGCTCGGCCGGGACACTGAACACTGAAGCTTTCTTT; CDR3: CASSSAGTLNTEAFF
V: TRBV6-2/TRBV6-3; size: -; J: TRBJ2-7; D: -; length: 16; DNA: TGTGCCAGCAGCCGACCGGGAAGTATAGGGGGAAACGAGCAGTACTTC; CDR3: CASSRPGSIGGNEQYF
V: TRBV7-3; size: -; J: TRBJ1-1; D: -; length: 13; DNA: TGTGCCAGCAGCTATACAGAGAACACTGAAGCTTTCTTT; CDR3: CASSYTENTEAFF
V: TRBV6-1; size: -; J: TRBJ1-1; D: -; length: 15; DNA: TGTGCCAGCACCTTGACAGGCTACGCGAACACTGAAGCTTTCTTT; CDR3: CASTLTGYANTEAFF
V: TRBV5-1; size: -; J: TRBJ1-5; D: -; length: 16; DNA: TGCGCCAGCAGCTTGGTCGGGGCAGCCGAGGGTCAGCCCCAGCATTTT; CDR3: CASSLVGAAEGQPQHF
V: TRBV7-3; size: few; J: TRBJ1-2; D: TRBD1; length: 14; DNA: TGTGCCAGCAGCTTCACAGGGGGGGACTATGGCTACACCTTC; CDR3: CASSFTGGDYGYTF
V: TRBV5-4; size: few; J: TRBJ2-7; D: TRBD2; length: 14; DNA: TGTGCCAGCAGCTTTAGCGGGGGGGCCTACGAGCAGTACTTC; CDR3: CASSFSGGAYEQYF
V: TRBV20-1; size: -; J: TRBJ1-2; D: TRBD1; length: 14; DNA: TGCAGTGCTAGTCGGGACAGCCTTAACTATGGCTACACCTTC; CDR3: CSASRDSLNYGYTF
V: TRBV2; size: -; J: TRBJ1-5; D: -; length: 14; DNA: TGTGCCAGCAGTGGATGGCGTAGCAATCAGCCCCAGCATTTT; CDR3: CASSGWRSNQPQHF
V: TRBV2; size: few; J: TRBJ2-5; D: -; length: 12; DNA: TGTGCCAGCAGGGGGGAAGGAGAGACCCAGTACTTC; CDR3: CASRGEGETQYF
V: TRBV7-2; size: -; J: TRBJ2-5; D: TRBD1; length: 14; DNA: TGTGCCAGCACGGCGGACAGGGGTTCTGAGACCCAGTACTTC; CDR3: CASTADRGSETQYF
V: TRBV6-2/TRBV6-3; size: -; J: TRBJ1-1; D: TRBD1; length: 15; DNA: TGTGCCAGCAGTTCCATGCAGGGGGAGGACGCTGAAGCTTTCTTT; CDR3: CASSSMQGEDAEAFF
V: TRBV5-1; size: -; J: TRBJ1-1; D: -; length: 14; DNA: TGCGCCAGCAGCCGCACAGGCGTGAGTACTGAAGCTTTCTTT; CDR3: CASSRTGVSTEAFF